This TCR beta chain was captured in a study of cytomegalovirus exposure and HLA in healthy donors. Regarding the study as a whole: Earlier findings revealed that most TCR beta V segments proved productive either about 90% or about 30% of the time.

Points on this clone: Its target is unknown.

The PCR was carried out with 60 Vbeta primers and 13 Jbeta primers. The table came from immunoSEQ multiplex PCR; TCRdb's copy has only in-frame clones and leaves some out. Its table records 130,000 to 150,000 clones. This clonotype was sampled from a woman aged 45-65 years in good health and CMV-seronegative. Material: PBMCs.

The CDR3 loop reads CAWSVPRTSGLYEQYF. The CDR3 coding sequence is TGTGCCTGGAGTGTACCCCGCACTAGCGGGCTATACGAGCAGTACTTC. V usage is TRBV30 and J usage is TRBJ2-7; 9 nucleotides line up with TRBD2. The CDR3 runs 16 residues. Germline assignment: CDR1 GTSNPN and CDR2 SVGIG (reference sequence). V shed 0 bases, J shed 4 bases, and the junction held 10 bases outside the gene matches. Full variable domain (missing parts from reference TRBV30 and TRBJ2-7): SQTIHQWPATLVQPVGSPLSLECTVEGTSNPNLYWYRQAAGRGLQLLFYSVGIGQISSEVPQNLSASRPQDRQFILSSKKLLLSDSGFYLCAWSVPRTSGLYEQYFGPGTRLTVT.